In its sample, the clone carrying this TCR beta chain was seen many times. Antigen specificity is unknown. This entry belongs to a study of human T cells and chemical hapten exposure. Study overall: Mostly female patients had alopecia areata, totalis or universalis.

The CDR3 spans 13 residues. The V end lost 6 bases, the J end lost 8 bases, and 15 bases lay between the germline ends. Findings and limits, study-wide: It should be noted that donors had alopecia, so their immune response may differ from healthy people's. Sensitizing with DPC caused no change in TCRs above 1 in 1000 frequency.

The time point is: pre-sensitization, week 0. Treatment in this sample: therapeutic diphenylcyclopropenone sensitization with weekly scalp DPC. TCRdb ran MiXCR on the RACE reads and lists one entry per CDR3 protein. Here the sample spans about 42,000 distinct CDR3 sequences, around an eighth being singletons. This sequence joins TRBV12-3 or TRBV12-4 and TRBJ2-3; perhaps TRBD2 as D (5 bases). The receptor was isolated from a woman aged 25 to 39 with alopecia areata. Some clones in this sample may be carry-over from other donors' samples. Source: whole blood, taken in connection with sensitization to the hapten diphenylcyclopropenone (DPC). CDR3 nucleotide sequence: TGTGCCAGCAGCCCTCCTATACGGGGTACGCAGTATTTT. Encoded protein: CASSPPIRGTQYF.